This T cell receptor beta chain derives from a study of control samples from healthy donors and cancer patients. Method: immunoSEQ multiplex PCR; TCRdb's copy keeps in-frame clones and lacks some. This sample has over 100,000 clones, with roughly 90% found just once. The germline gives CDR1 MNHEY, CDR2 SVGAGI. Trimming cost V 6 bases and J 2 bases; bases outside gene matches: 9. This CDR3 spans 15 amino acids. The receptor comes from a woman aged 50 to 65 in good health. Sequenced material: blood. The J gene is TRBJ1-1, the V gene TRBV6-5; 7 bases agree with TRBD1. The CDR3, as DNA: TGTGCCAGCAGCGACAGGGTACAAGGTAACACTGAAGCTTTCTTT. Translation gives CASSDRVQGNTEAFF.